Following are 7 T cell receptor beta chains from one sample sequenced in a study of T cells in Graves' hyperthyroidism and ophthalmopathy. Amplified TCR beta CDR3 regions derived from RNA transcripts. HTBI primers drove first-round RT-PCR of the TCR CDR3. TCRdb ran MiXCR on the multiplex PCR reads and lists one entry per CDR3 protein. Of 650,000 to 800,000 distinct CDR3 sequences listed, less than 45% are singletons. The material sequenced was peripheral blood or thyroid tissue (not recorded which). These receptors were collected from an adult man with Graves' disease, either hyperthyroidism or ophthalmopathy (not recorded which).

This clonotype showed up just a few times. The chain uses TRBV7-2 and TRBJ1-2; D is possibly TRBD1 (5 bases). V gave up 5 bases and J gave up 7 bases, with 17 bases separating them. Germline CDR1 and CDR2: SGHTA and FQGNSA. The CDR3 is 14 amino acids. The CDR3 loop is CASSPGVGQGGYTF. CDR3 nucleotide sequence: TGTGCCAGCAGCCCCGGAGTGGGGCAGGGTGGCTACACCTTC.

The chain uses TRBV7-6 and TRBJ2-5, with 9 bases fitting TRBD1. CDR1 and CDR2 from the germline V gene are SGHVS and FNYEAQ. V lost 6 bases, J lost 5 bases, and 10 bases stayed unmatched. CDR3 size: 15 residues. The DNA for the CDR3 is TGTGCCAGCAGTTTGAAGGGACAGGGTAGGGAGACCCAGTACTTC. This codes for CASSLKGQGRETQYF.

This sequence joins TRBV20-1 and TRBJ2-2, with a tentative D call TRBD2 (5 bases). CDR1 and CDR2 (germline): DFQATT, SNEGSKA (reference sequence). Trimming shortened V by 6 bases and J by 3 bases, and 17 bases separated the two germline ends. The CDR3 totals 15 residues. The CDR3, as DNA: TGCAGTGCGACCCTAGCCGGAGCGGACACCGGGGAGCTGTTTTTT. This translates into CSATLAGADTGELFF.

The J gene is TRBJ1-1, the V gene TRBV7-2; D possibly corresponds to TRBD1 (5 bases). V lost 2 bases, J lost 3 bases, and 13 bases lay in between. The CDR3 is 15 residues long. The germline V gene encodes CDR1 SGHTA and CDR2 FQGNSA. The CDR3 nucleotides are TGTGCCAGCAGCTTACTGTGGGGACGGGACACTGAAGCTTTCTTT. Translating it yields CASSLLWGRDTEAFF.

CDR3 DNA sequence: TGTGCCGGCGGACTAGCGGGAGGGCGGGAGACCCAGTACTTC. The encoded protein is CAGGLAGGRETQYF. The gene calls are TRBV2 and TRBJ2-5; 15 nucleotides align to TRBD2. Germline values: CDR1 SNHLY, CDR2 FYNNEI. The CDR3 is made up of 14 amino acids. Germline trimming cut 11 bases from V and 5 bases from J; bases unmatched to any gene: 6.

This clonotype came up a few times. V gene TRBV19 combines with J gene TRBJ1-2; D may be TRBD1 (5 bases). Looked up from germline, CDR1 is LNHDA and CDR2 is SQIVND (reference sequence). V shed 7 bases and J shed 4 bases, with 13 bases lying between them. This CDR3 is built from 13 residues. The CDR3 loop reads CASTMGRSYGYTF. The CDR3 DNA is TGTGCCAGTACCATGGGACGGAGCTATGGCTACACCTTC.

On this clonotype itself: One base away lies a much larger clone, so this may be a sequencing read error. The V and J genes are TRBV7-2 and TRBJ1-1; D may be TRBD1 (6 bases). The CDR3 runs to 15 residues. Germline loops: CDR1 SGHTA, CDR2 FQGNSA. The chain's CDR3 is CAGSFRPGHNTEAFF. CDR3 coding DNA: TGTGCCGGCAGTTTCAGGCCGGGACACAACACTGAAGCTTTCTTT.